These 5 T cell receptor beta chains were sequenced from one sample in a study of prognosis after radiotherapy for stage I lung cancer. From genomic DNA, two-round multiplex PCR was used to amplify TCR beta CDR3. Initially, in first-round PCR, primers specific to each TRBV and TRBJ gene were used. TCRdb fed the multiplex PCR reads into MiXCR, producing one record per CDR3 protein. The repertoire holds about 18,000 distinct CDR3 sequences, with 44% as singletons. The sample in question was PBMCs, obtained before or after stereotactic body radiation therapy (not recorded which). The receptors were gathered from a donor at least 50 years old with non-small cell lung cancer.

In its sample, this clonotype was seen once. This chain connects TRBV11-2 to TRBJ1-5, with D perhaps TRBD1 (6 bases). Germline CDR1 SGHAT, CDR2 FQNNGV. Deletions cut 3 bases from V and 6 bases from J, with 12 bases between. This CDR3 is 14 amino acids long. The CDR3 sequence: CASSLLGAGQPQHF. The CDR3 nucleotides are TGTGCCAGCAGCTTGTTGGGGGCGGGTCAGCCCCAGCATTTT.

In its sample, this clonotype was seen many times. J is TRBJ1-2 and V is TRBV4-2; D is perhaps TRBD1 (5 bases). CDR3 length equals 15 residues. V was shortened by 3 bases and J by 0 bases, with 11 bases between the two germline ends. Germline CDR1 is LGHNA and CDR2 is YNFKEQ. The CDR3 nucleotides read TGTGCCAGCAGCCACTCAGACAGCACTAACTATGGCTACACCTTC. Translated, it gives CASSHSDSTNYGYTF.

The chain has TRBV6-4 and TRBJ2-1; 7 bases fit TRBD1. With 5 bases clipped from V and 12 bases from J, the junction kept 16 bases outside the gene matches. The CDR3 has 15 amino acids. Germline values: CDR1 MRHNA, CDR2 SNTAGT. CDR3 bases: TGTGCCAGCAGTCGAGCCGGGACAGTGGGGATCGCGCAGTTCTTC. It specifies CASSRAGTVGIAQFF.

The sample holds many counts of this clonotype. This chain's CDR3 is CASSLSGGTYNEQFF. The CDR3 DNA sequence: TGTGCCAGCAGCTTAAGCGGGGGCACGTACAATGAGCAGTTCTTC. The chain recombines TRBV11-2 with TRBJ2-1, with 8 bases matching TRBD2. J gave up 4 bases and V 2 bases, and 4 bases lay outside the gene matches. This CDR3 region has 15 residues. Germline CDR1 and CDR2: SGHAT and FQNNGV.

This clonotype was recorded at least ten times. CDR3 loop: CASSLVGQGVGNTEAFF. CDR3 in DNA: TGCGCCAGCAGCTTAGTGGGACAGGGCGTTGGGAACACTGAAGCTTTCTTT. The J gene is TRBJ1-1, the V gene TRBV5-1, with 9 bases fitting TRBD1. J was trimmed by 1 base and V by 2 bases; bases with no gene match: 9. Germline V gives CDR1 SGHRS, CDR2 YFSETQ. There are 17 residues in the CDR3.